This T cell receptor (beta chain) was recorded in a study of response to subunit inactivated influenza vaccine. Trimming left V 1 base short and J 2 bases short, with 12 bases between. CDR3 size: 15 residues. Germline CDR1 SGHAT, CDR2 FQNNGV. Each CDR3 protein gets one entry after TCRdb re-called the RT-PCR reads with MiXCR. In the table there are more than 550,000 distinct CDR3 sequences, about 11% of which are singletons. These data also featured in a second study, about T cells expressing NK-cell markers. That paper states: 5'RACE template switching with UMIs generated TCR beta cDNA. Investigators obtained TCR beta repertoires from sorted CD3+CD56+NKG2C+, CD3+CD56+NKG2C- and CD3+CD56-NKG2C+ T cells. In a few donors, dominant clonotypes made up about 28.3-65% of CD3+CD56-NKG2C+ cells.

The receptor's source is a man aged 45-60 years who received an inactivated influenza vaccine. V usage is TRBV11-2 and J usage is TRBJ2-7; tentative D call: TRBD2 (5 bases). The sample in question was PBMCs from blood, obtained on the day of vaccination. CDR3 residues: CASSLVMSGTYEQYF. The CDR3 region has the DNA TGTGCCAGCAGCTTAGTGATGTCGGGGACCTACGAGCAGTACTTC.